The TCR beta chain under discussion was sequenced for a study of CD4 and CD8 cells across lung adenocarcinoma regions. The CDR3 totals 13 residues. The germline CDR1 and CDR2 sequences are MNHNS and SASEGT. TCRdb fed the PCR reads into MiXCR, producing one record per CDR3 protein. The table shows 15,000 or so distinct CDR3 sequences, with roughly 45% occurring only once. Concerning this clonotype itself: One junction end disagrees with the germline gene, perhaps due to a read error.

Localized lung adenocarcinoma, a non-small cell lung cancer, affected the donors. The sequence came from a male donor with lung adenocarcinoma. The CD4 and CD8 labels of this study may be unreliable. Sequencing was done on a sample of CD4+ T cells from the center of a lung tumor. The J gene is TRBJ2-1, the V gene TRBV6-1; unclear D gene. The DNA of the CDR3 is TGTGCCAGGAGTGAAGGGAACACCGAGGAGCAGTTTTTT. Translating it yields CARSEGNTEEQFF.